This section outlines one T cell receptor beta chain sequence together with its context. As yet, its antigen is unknown. A multiplex PCR was run with 60 Vbeta primers and 13 Jbeta primers. Libraries were prepared by immunoSEQ multiplex PCR; TCRdb keeps only in-frame clonotypes and omits some of them. Of over 150,000 clones listed, approximately 80% are singletons. These data originate in a study of cytomegalovirus exposure and HLA in healthy donors. V was trimmed by 6 bases and J by 9 bases, leaving 8 bases between them. The CDR3 spans 9 residues. CDR1 and CDR2 (germline): DFQATT, SNEGSKA (reference sequence). Whole-study results and caveats: Reported performance of the classifier showed diagnosis of cytomegalovirus status with high specificity and sensitivity.

At sampling all donors were nominally healthy, likely with unrecorded immune exposures. This clonotype originated in a boy between 2 and 10 years old in good health and CMV-seronegative. The rearrangement uses TRBV20-1 and TRBJ1-2; D gene uncertain. Sequenced sample: PBMCs. The CDR3 sequence: CSALLSYTF. CDR3 nucleotides: TGCAGTGCCCTTTTAAGCTACACCTTC.